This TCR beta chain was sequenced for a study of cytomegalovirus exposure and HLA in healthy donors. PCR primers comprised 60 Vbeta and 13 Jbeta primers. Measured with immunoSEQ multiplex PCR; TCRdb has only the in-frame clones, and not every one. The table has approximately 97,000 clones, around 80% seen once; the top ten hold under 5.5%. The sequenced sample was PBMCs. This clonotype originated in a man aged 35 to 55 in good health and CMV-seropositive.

For the CDR3, the DNA is TGCGCCAGCAAGACAGGCCGCGAGCAGTACTTC. This sequence encodes CASKTGREQYF. V and J are TRBV10-2 and TRBJ2-7, with D possibly TRBD1 on 6 matching bases. Trimming took 7 bases from V and 6 from J, leaving 10 bases between them. The CDR3 loop spans 11 amino acids. Germline values: CDR1 WSHSY, CDR2 SAAADI.